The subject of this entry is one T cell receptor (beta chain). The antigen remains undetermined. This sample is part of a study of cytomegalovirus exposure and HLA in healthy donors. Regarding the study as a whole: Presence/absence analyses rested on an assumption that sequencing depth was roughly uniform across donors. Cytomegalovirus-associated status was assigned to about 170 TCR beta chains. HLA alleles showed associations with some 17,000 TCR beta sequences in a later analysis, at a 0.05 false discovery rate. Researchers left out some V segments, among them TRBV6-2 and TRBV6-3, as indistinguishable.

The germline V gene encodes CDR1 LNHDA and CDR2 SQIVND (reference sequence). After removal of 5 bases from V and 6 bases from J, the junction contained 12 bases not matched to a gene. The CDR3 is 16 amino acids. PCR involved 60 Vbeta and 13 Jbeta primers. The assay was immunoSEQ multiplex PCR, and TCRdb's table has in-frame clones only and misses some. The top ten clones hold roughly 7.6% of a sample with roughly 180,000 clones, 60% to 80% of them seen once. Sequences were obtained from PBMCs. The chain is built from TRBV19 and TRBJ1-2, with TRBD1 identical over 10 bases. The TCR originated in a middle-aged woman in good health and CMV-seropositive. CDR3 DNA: TGTGCCAGTAGTCCCGGGACAGGGGCCGATGTCAATGGCTACACCTTC. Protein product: CASSPGTGADVNGYTF.